The 15 T cell receptor beta chains listed next were all sequenced from one sample in a study of blood T cell repertoires in COVID-19. Measured with immunoSEQ multiplex PCR; TCRdb has only the in-frame clones, and not every one. Counted here are about 68,000 clones, about nine tenths occurring once; the ten biggest clones make up about 6.6%. Sample: peripheral blood. The receptors derive from a man aged 45-60 years with active COVID-19.

The rearrangement uses TRBV5-8 and TRBJ2-2; perhaps TRBD1 as D (6 bases). This CDR3 has 14 residues. CDR1 SGHTS and CDR2 YDEGEE come from the germline V gene. The germline V and J ends were trimmed by 4 bases and 4 bases, with 11 bases remaining between them. The CDR3 bases are TGTGCCAGCAGCCGCCAGGGGATCACCGGGGAGCTGTTTTTT. Residues: CASSRQGITGELFF.

The chain carries TRBV11-2 and TRBJ2-1; TRBD2 is a possible D gene (6 bases). Germline loops: CDR1 SGHAT, CDR2 FQNNGV. This CDR3 comprises 10 residues. V was trimmed by 9 bases and J by 13 bases, leaving 13 bases between them. Written as DNA, the CDR3 is TGTGCCAGTGGGCTCGGGAGCCAGTTCTTC. It is translated as CASGLGSQFF. Using reference TRBV11-2 and TRBJ2-1 for the parts outside the CDR3, the full variable domain is EAGVAQSPRYKIIEKRQSVAFWCNPISGHATLYWYQQILGQGPKLLIQFQNNGVVDDSQLPKDRFSAERLKGVDSTLKIQPAKLEDSAVYLCASGLGSQFFGPGTRLTVL.

Here the CDR3 reads CASSLGQGPSYNSPLHF. Here the CDR3 DNA reads TGCGCCAGCAGCTTGGGACAGGGGCCCTCCTATAATTCACCCCTCCACTTT. V gene TRBV5-1 combines with J gene TRBJ1-6; TRBD1 aligns across 8 bases. Trimming took 0 bases from V and 0 from J; bases not matched to a gene: 2. This CDR3 spans 17 amino acids. CDR1 and CDR2 (germline): SGHRS, YFSETQ. Looking up the rest from reference TRBV5-1 and TRBJ1-6 gives the full variable domain: KAGVTQTPRYLIKTRGQQVTLSCSPISGHRSVSWYQQTPGQGLQFLFEYFSETQRNKGNFPGRFSGRQFSNSRSEMNVSTLELGDSALYLCASSLGQGPSYNSPLHFGNGTRLTVT.

V is TRBV6-1 and J is TRBJ1-4, with a weak D call TRBD1 (5 bases). Trimming shortened V by 3 bases and J by 3 bases, and 17 bases separated the two germline ends. Germline-derived CDR1 and CDR2 are MNHNS and SASEGT. CDR3 length equals 17 residues. The CDR3 loop is CASSDGQVAGANEKLFF. The CDR3 bases are TGTGCCAGCAGTGACGGACAAGTGGCTGGGGCTAATGAAAAACTGTTTTTT.

V and J are TRBV20-1 and TRBJ1-2, with D possibly being TRBD1 (5 bases). The ends were cut back, 1 base at V and 9 bases at J, with 9 bases in the middle. Germline CDR1 is DFQATT and CDR2 is SNEGSKA (reference sequence). This CDR3 contains 11 residues. CDR3 nucleotides: TGCAGTGCTAGAGGGGGCCTGAGCTACACCTTC. This sequence encodes CSARGGLSYTF.

The chain combines TRBV4-3 with TRBJ1-3; D is unclear. CDR1 is LGHNA and CDR2 is YSLEER in the germline V gene. The germline V and J ends were trimmed by 0 bases and 3 bases, with 9 bases remaining between them. This CDR3 has 15 residues. This CDR3 reads CASSQEPSRGNTIYF. CDR3 bases: TGCGCCAGCAGCCAAGAACCTAGCCGTGGAAACACCATATATTTT.

The rearrangement uses TRBV7-2 and TRBJ2-4; TRBD2 matches 11 bases. Germline trimming cut 1 base from V and 3 bases from J; bases unmatched to any gene: 2. CDR3 length: 16 amino acids. Looked up from germline, CDR1 is SGHTA and CDR2 is FQGNSA. The DNA for the CDR3 is TGTGCCAGCAGCTTAGATCTAGCGGGGGGCAAAAACATTCAGTACTTC. Translated: CASSLDLAGGKNIQYF.

In DNA, the CDR3 is TGTGCCAGCAGCTTGGCCCTAGGAGGCCTTAGCGAGCAGTACTTC. It specifies CASSLALGGLSEQYF. The genes are TRBV5-4 and TRBJ2-7, with TRBD2 as a possible D gene (5 bases). This CDR3 comprises 15 residues. Germline V gene lookup returns CDR1 SGHNT and CDR2 YYREEE (reference sequence). V was trimmed by 0 bases and J by 6 bases, leaving 16 bases between them. The entire variable domain, with the rest obtained from reference TRBV5-4 and TRBJ2-7, is as follows: ETGVTQSPTHLIKTRGQQVTLRCSSQSGHNTVSWYQQALGQGPQFIFQYYREEENGRGNFPPRFSGLQFPNYSSELNVNALELDDSALYLCASSLALGGLSEQYFGPGTRLTVT.

V is TRBV30 and J is TRBJ2-3; TRBD2 matches at 11 bases. This CDR3 comprises 17 residues. Germline V lookup: CDR1 GTSNPN, CDR2 SVGIG (reference sequence). V lost 5 bases and J lost 1; bases outside the gene matches: 11. The DNA for the CDR3 is TGTGCCTGGTTCAGTCAAACTAGCGGGGGTCGCACAGATACGCAGTATTTT. Its translation is CAWFSQTSGGRTDTQYF.

This chain links TRBV19 with TRBJ2-7; TRBD1 matches 11 bases. V was pared by 4 bases and J by 3 bases, with 8 bases of the junction left unmatched. This CDR3 comprises 16 residues. Germline V lookup: CDR1 LNHDA, CDR2 SQIVND (reference sequence). The chain's CDR3 is CASSRTGGPSNYEQYF. As DNA, the CDR3 is TGTGCCAGTAGTAGGACAGGGGGCCCGTCCAACTACGAGCAGTACTTC.

This chain uses TRBV27 with TRBJ2-7; 8 bases are a match to TRBD2. This CDR3 has 15 residues. CDR1 is MNHEY, CDR2 SMNVEV, per germline (reference sequence). J was trimmed by 7 bases and V by 5 bases; bases with no gene match: 13. CDR3 sequence reads: CASSRSGLDLGEQYF. The CDR3 DNA reads as TGTGCCAGCAGTCGCTCGGGACTAGACCTGGGGGAGCAGTACTTC.

This rearrangement joins TRBV14 to TRBJ2-2; no clear D gene. The CDR3 covers 16 residues. V was pared by 1 base and J by 4 bases, with 13 bases between. The germline V gene encodes CDR1 SGHDN and CDR2 FVKESK. The CDR3 sequence is CASSQVERASTGELFF. The CDR3 DNA reads TGTGCCAGCAGCCAAGTAGAGAGAGCGAGCACCGGGGAGCTGTTTTTT.

This clone was seen just once. CDR3 sequence reads: CASSQDLGLVVNEQFF. CDR3 in DNA: TGCGCCAGCAGCCAAGATTTGGGACTAGTGGTTAATGAGCAGTTCTTC. The gene calls are TRBV4-3 and TRBJ2-1; TRBD2 matches at 8 bases. With V trimmed by 0 bases and J by 7 bases, 8 bases remained unmatched. Per germline, CDR1 LGHNA and CDR2 YSLEER. The CDR3 is 16 amino acids.

This clone appeared a few times. The chain joins TRBV11-2 to TRBJ2-6, with D hard to call. The CDR3 runs to 15 residues. V was trimmed by 5 bases and J by 0 bases, leaving 8 bases between them. Germline V gene data show CDR1 as SGHAT and CDR2 as FQNNGV. The CDR3 loop is CASSPFYSGANVLTF. CDR3 nucleotides: TGTGCCAGCAGCCCATTCTACTCTGGGGCCAACGTCCTGACTTTC.

The V gene is TRBV2, the J gene TRBJ2-1; 13 nucleotides agree with TRBD2. V gave up 6 bases and J gave up 5 bases; unmatched junction bases: 1. Germline V lookup: CDR1 SNHLY, CDR2 FYNNEI. The CDR3 consists of 14 residues. The CDR3 bases are TGTGCCAGCAGCGGGACTAGCGGGAACAATGAGCAGTTCTTC. Its protein is CASSGTSGNNEQFF.